These T cell receptor beta chains were read from a single sample in a study of T cell repertoires in cytomegalovirus infection. MiXCR, run by TCRdb on the reads, gives a single entry per CDR3 protein. The repertoire holds just over 300,000 distinct CDR3 sequences, with roughly 17% as singletons. Sequenced material: PBMCs. These receptor sequences come from a human donor in good health (CMV status not recorded). Some clones in this sample may be carry-over from other donors' samples. CDR3s include the opening cysteine and the closing phenylalanine or tryptophan. Each record gives: V gene, CDR3 length, D gene, J gene, clone size, CDR3 protein, CDR3 DNA. D genes are given only for firm matches. Size is omitted from some rows. Given values are once, few, many or a class for expanded clones.

TRBV6-5	13	.	TRBJ2-7	few	CASRLGTLGEQYF	TGTGCCAGCCGTCTGGGGACCTTGGGGGAGCAGTACTTC
TRBV27	16	.	TRBJ2-2	.	CASSLSGRHYTGELFF	TGTGCCAGCAGTTTATCGGGCCGGCACTACACCGGGGAGCTGTTTTTT
TRBV7-8	17	TRBD1	TRBJ2-4	many	CASSSGPWDRAKNIQYF	TGTGCCAGCAGCTCGGGACCCTGGGACAGGGCCAAAAACATTCAGTACTTC
TRBV28	15	.	TRBJ2-2	few	CASSLYAGMRGELFF	TGTGCCAGCAGTTTATATGCAGGGATGAGGGGGGAGCTGTTTTTT
TRBV24-1	16	TRBD2	TRBJ2-2	.	CATSDGRTPNTGELFF	TGTGCCACCAGTGACGGGAGGACTCCGAACACCGGGGAGCTGTTTTTT
TRBV12-3/TRBV12-4	12	.	TRBJ1-2	.	CASSLAPYGYTF	TGTGCCAGCAGTTTAGCGCCTTATGGCTACACCTTC
TRBV7-9	15	.	TRBJ1-6	many	CASSPVEYYNSPLHF	TGTGCCAGCAGCCCGGTGGAATACTATAATTCACCCCTCCACTTT
TRBV7-3	14	.	TRBJ2-3	many	CASSLGGPVDTQYF	TGTGCCAGCAGCCTCGGCGGGCCCGTAGATACGCAGTATTTT
TRBV7-9	13	.	TRBJ2-3	many	CASSGLVGDTQYF	TGTGCCAGCAGCGGGCTAGTGGGAGATACGCAGTATTTT
TRBV4-1	15	.	TRBJ1-5	many	CASSQFGQGNQPQHF	TGCGCCAGCAGCCAATTTGGGCAGGGGAATCAGCCCCAGCATTTT
TRBV7-9	14	TRBD1	TRBJ2-5	few	CASSLTTGYETQYF	TGTGCCAGCAGCTTAACGACAGGGTATGAGACCCAGTACTTC
TRBV4-3	15	.	TRBJ2-7	many	CASSQNPDAHGEQYF	TGCGCCAGCAGCCAAAACCCGGACGCCCACGGGGAGCAGTACTTC
TRBV4-1	17	TRBD2	TRBJ2-2	.	CASSHLLAGVATGELFF	TGCGCCAGCAGCCACCTACTAGCGGGGGTGGCCACCGGGGAGCTGTTTTTT
TRBV5-5	16	TRBD1	TRBJ1-4	few	CASSPGPGTGNEKLFF	TGTGCCAGCAGCCCCGGACCCGGGACAGGAAATGAAAAACTGTTTTTT
TRBV19	10	.	TRBJ1-5	few	CASNRQPQHF	TGTGCCAGTAACCGTCAGCCCCAGCATTTT
TRBV20-1	13	.	TRBJ2-1	few	CSARQSSYNEQFF	TGCAGTGCTAGACAGAGCTCCTACAATGAGCAGTTCTTC
TRBV6-5	13	.	TRBJ1-2	.	CASSYSLRDGYTF	TGTGCCAGCAGTTACTCGTTAAGAGATGGCTACACCTTC
TRBV28	17	.	TRBJ2-7	few	CASSFPQRLRGGYEQYF	TGTGCCAGCAGTTTTCCCCAGAGGTTACGTGGGGGCTACGAGCAGTACTTC
TRBV6-2/TRBV6-3	11	.	TRBJ1-1	.	CASKTASEAFF	TGTGCCAGCAAGACAGCCAGTGAAGCTTTCTTT
TRBV12-3/TRBV12-4	12	.	TRBJ2-3	.	CASRRDPDTQYF	TGTGCCAGCAGGCGGGATCCAGATACGCAGTATTTT
TRBV20-1	12	TRBD2	TRBJ2-3	few	CSARETGGTQYF	TGCAGTGCTAGAGAGACGGGGGGGACGCAGTATTTT
TRBV29-1	15	.	TRBJ2-5	.	CSSTGFEGPQETQYF	TGCAGCTCAACTGGGTTTGAGGGGCCTCAAGAGACCCAGTACTTC
TRBV6-6	12	.	TRBJ2-2	few	CASSSGSLELFF	TGTGCCAGCAGTTCCGGCTCTTTGGAGCTGTTTTTT
TRBV7-3	14	TRBD1	TRBJ2-3	many	CASSGTGLLNTQYF	TGTGCCAGCAGCGGGACAGGGCTACTCAATACGCAGTATTTT
TRBV28	14	TRBD1	TRBJ1-2	few	CASSLPGAGGDYTF	TGTGCCAGCAGCCTCCCTGGGGCAGGGGGCGACTACACCTTC
TRBV12-3/TRBV12-4	14	.	TRBJ1-5	many	CASSLVEGSQPQHF	TGTGCCAGCAGTTTAGTGGAGGGGTCCCAGCCCCAGCATTTT
TRBV5-6	15	.	TRBJ2-5	once	CASSLGAGIRETQYF	TGTGCCAGCAGCTTGGGAGCCGGGATTCGAGAGACCCAGTACTTC
TRBV7-2	15	TRBD2	TRBJ2-7	many	CASSFTSGGAGEQYF	TGTGCCAGCAGCTTCACTAGCGGGGGGGCGGGCGAGCAGTACTTC
TRBV7-4	16	TRBD1	TRBJ1-5	.	CASSTRQGGSNQPQHF	TGTGCCAGCAGCACAAGACAGGGTGGGAGCAATCAGCCCCAGCATTTT
TRBV7-3	16	.	TRBJ2-3	few	CASSLIATLSTDTQYF	TGTGCCAGCAGCTTAATTGCGACACTAAGCACAGATACGCAGTATTTT
TRBV28	17	TRBD1	TRBJ2-3	few	CASRGDRVSRGTDTQYF	TGTGCCAGCAGGGGAGACAGGGTGTCTCGGGGCACAGATACGCAGTATTTT
TRBV7-2	16	.	TRBJ1-4	.	CASSAAWGLGDEKLFF	TGTGCCAGCAGCGCCGCCTGGGGCTTGGGGGATGAAAAACTGTTTTTT
TRBV12-3/TRBV12-4	16	TRBD2	TRBJ2-3	many	CASSFSPSGVADTQYF	TGTGCCAGCAGTTTTAGCCCCAGCGGGGTAGCAGATACGCAGTATTTT
TRBV12-3/TRBV12-4	14	.	TRBJ1-2	.	CASSRAGGNYGYTF	TGTGCCAGCAGCCGAGCGGGGGGTAACTATGGCTACACCTTC
TRBV28	13	.	TRBJ2-7	many	CASSSGVSYEQYF	TGTGCCAGCAGTTCGGGGGTCTCCTACGAGCAGTACTTC
TRBV5-1	13	TRBD1	TRBJ2-1	.	CASSYRGFDEQFF	TGCGCCAGCAGTTACAGGGGGTTCGATGAGCAGTTCTTC